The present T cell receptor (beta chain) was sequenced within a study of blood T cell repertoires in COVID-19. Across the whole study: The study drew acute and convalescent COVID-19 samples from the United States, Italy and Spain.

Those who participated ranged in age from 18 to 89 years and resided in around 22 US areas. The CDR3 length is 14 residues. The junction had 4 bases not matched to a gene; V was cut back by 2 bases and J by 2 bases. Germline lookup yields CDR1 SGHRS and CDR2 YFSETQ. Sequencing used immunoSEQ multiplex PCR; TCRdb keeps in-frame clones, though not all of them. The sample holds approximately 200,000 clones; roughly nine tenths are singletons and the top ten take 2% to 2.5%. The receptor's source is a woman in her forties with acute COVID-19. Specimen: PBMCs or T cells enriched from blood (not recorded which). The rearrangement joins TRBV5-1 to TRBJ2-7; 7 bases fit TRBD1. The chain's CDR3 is CASSFRGLPYEQYF. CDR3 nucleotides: TGCGCCAGCAGCTTCAGGGGGTTACCCTACGAGCAGTACTTC.